What follows are 29 T cell receptor beta chains derived from one specimen sequenced in a study of CD4 T cells in relation to SARS-CoV-2 and coronaviruses. Only in-frame clones appear in the TCRdb table, and some are missing; sequencing was by immunoSEQ multiplex PCR. This table has tens of thousands of clones, around 76% appearing once. No antigen is known for these receptors. CD4+ T cells from unexposed donors were obtained before the COVID-19 pandemic (2011-2018). After more than eight days of culture, CD4+ T cells were isolated. Sequencing used CD4+ T cells from PBMCs, cultured in vitro. These receptors were obtained from a human donor in good health.

This rearrangement joins TRBV6-2 or TRBV6-3 to TRBJ1-1, with D unclear. This CDR3 is built from 13 residues. V lost 2 bases and J lost 10, with 14 bases in between. Germline values: CDR1 MNHEY, CDR2 SVGEGT. The DNA of the CDR3 is TGTGCCAGCAGTTACGGTAGGAGGGTAGGAGCTTTCTTT. Translation: CASSYGRRVGAFF.

The chain carries TRBV6-2 or TRBV6-3 and TRBJ2-3; tentative D call: TRBD2 (7 bases). The germline gives CDR1 MNHEY, CDR2 SVGEGT. CDR3 size: 18 residues. V shed 3 bases and J shed 0 bases, with 19 bases lying between them. The CDR3 DNA reads TGTGCCAGCAGTTATGTCGGTAGGGGGGGGCTTAGCACAGATACGCAGTATTTT. Translating gives CASSYVGRGGLSTDTQYF.

V usage is TRBV5-1 and J usage is TRBJ2-5; the D gene could be TRBD1 or TRBD2 (5 bases each). V lost 4 bases and J 4 bases, leaving 11 bases between the germline ends. The CDR3 contains 13 residues. Per the germline V gene, CDR1 is SGHRS and CDR2 is YFSETQ. The CDR3 spells CASSPGRGETQYF. The CDR3, as DNA: TGCGCCAGCAGCCCGGGAAGGGGAGAGACCCAGTACTTC.

V and J are TRBV4-3 and TRBJ2-3, with D maybe TRBD2 (5 bases). Germline loops: CDR1 LGHNA, CDR2 YSLEER. Trimming took off 0 bases at V and 6 bases at J, with 13 bases between the two ends. The CDR3 sequence is 15 residues long. Here the CDR3 DNA reads TGCGCCAGCAGCCAAGATTCCGCGGGTCATGATACGCAGTATTTT. Amino acids: CASSQDSAGHDTQYF.

CDR3 in DNA: TGTGCCAGCAGCGTAGCTCCGGGAAGGATGGACAACGTCCTGACTTTC. Protein: CASSVAPGRMDNVLTF. The chain combines TRBV9 with TRBJ2-6, with D possibly being TRBD2 (5 bases). V was cut by 0 bases and J by 9 bases, with 16 bases left in between. The germline gives CDR1 SGDLS, CDR2 YYNGEE. The CDR3 loop spans 16 amino acids. The variable domain in full, with the rest retrieved from reference TRBV9 and TRBJ2-6, is DSGVTQTPKHLITATGQRVTLRCSPRSGDLSVYWYQQSLDQGLQFLIQYYNGEERAKGNILERFSAQQFPDLHSELNLSSLELGDSALYFCASSVAPGRMDNVLTFGAGSRLTVL.

The chain employs TRBV7-3 and TRBJ2-3, with TRBD2 matching 9 bases. This CDR3 contains 14 residues. After removal of 4 bases from V and 6 bases from J, the junction contained 5 bases not matched to a gene. The V gene's germline CDR1 is SGHTA and CDR2 FQGTGA. CDR3 nucleotides: TGTGCCAGCAGCTCGGGACTAGCTGGCGATACGCAGTATTTT. Its translation: CASSSGLAGDTQYF.

V and J are TRBV5-6 and TRBJ2-3; TRBD2 aligns across 11 bases. The CDR3 sequence is 15 residues long. Germline trimming cut 3 bases from V and 0 bases from J; bases unmatched to any gene: 0. Looked up from germline, CDR1 is SGHDT and CDR2 is YYEEEE. The CDR3 DNA sequence: TGTGCCAGCAGCTGGACTAGCGGGAGCACAGATACGCAGTATTTT. It is translated as CASSWTSGSTDTQYF.

In this sample, this clone turned up a few times. The gene calls are TRBV7-9 and TRBJ1-1; D not resolved. The CDR3 has 14 residues. The germline V and J ends were trimmed by 0 bases and 6 bases, with 11 bases remaining between them. Germline V gene sequence: CDR1 SEHNR, CDR2 FQNEAQ (reference sequence). DNA of the CDR3: TGTGCCAGCAGCTTAGCCTCCCCTTGGGCTGAAGCTTTCTTT. It is translated as CASSLASPWAEAFF. Using reference TRBV7-9 and TRBJ1-1 for the parts outside the CDR3, the full variable domain is DTGVSQNPRHKITKRGQNVTFRCDPISEHNRLYWYRQTLGQGPEFLTYFQNEAQLEKSRLLSDRFSAERPKGSFSTLEIQRTEQGDSAMYLCASSLASPWAEAFFGQGTRLTVV.

The rearrangement uses TRBV30 and TRBJ2-5, with 7 nucleotides matching TRBD2. V was pared by 4 bases and J by 3 bases, with 11 bases of the junction left unmatched. CDR1 is GTSNPN, CDR2 SVGIG, per germline (reference sequence). The CDR3 is 15 residues long. CDR3 residues: CAWTGNGLVEETQYF. CDR3 bases: TGTGCCTGGACCGGAAATGGACTAGTTGAAGAGACCCAGTACTTC.

This clone has just one count. The V and J genes are TRBV10-3 and TRBJ1-2; D gene uncertain. The CDR3 runs to 16 residues. The germline CDR1 and CDR2 sequences are ENHRY and SYGVKD. Trimming cost V 6 bases and J 4 bases, with 21 bases left between them. The CDR3 nucleotides are TGTGCCATCAGCGTCAGAGAAAAAGGGTACGGCTATGGCTACACCTTC. Amino acid sequence: CAISVREKGYGYGYTF.

V gene TRBV5-1 combines with J gene TRBJ2-5; 12 nucleotides match TRBD1. V was clipped by 3 bases and J by 4 bases; unmatched bases: 4. Germline assignment: CDR1 SGHRS and CDR2 YFSETQ. The CDR3 sequence is 15 residues long. The chain's CDR3 is CASSWGDRGPETQYF. For the CDR3, the DNA is TGCGCCAGCAGCTGGGGGGACAGGGGGCCAGAGACCCAGTACTTC.

The rearrangement uses TRBV4-1 and TRBJ1-4; D is unclear. The V end was cut by 4 bases, the J end by 4 bases, with 13 bases between. Germline V CDR1 and CDR2: MGHRA, YSYEKL. This CDR3 comprises 15 residues. The CDR3 protein is CASSPQDGDNEKLFF. The CDR3 region has the DNA TGCGCCAGCAGCCCGCAGGACGGAGATAATGAAAAACTGTTTTTT.

V and J are TRBV6-2 or TRBV6-3 and TRBJ2-7; 11 bases fit TRBD1. Trimming cost V 5 bases and J 5 bases; bases outside gene matches: 8. The CDR3 contains 15 residues. The germline V gene has CDR1 MNHEY and CDR2 SVGEGT. For the CDR3, the DNA is TGTGCCAGCAGTGACCCGGGACAGGGGGTTAACGAGCAGTACTTC. Translation gives CASSDPGQGVNEQYF.

This clone showed up just once. The chain is built from TRBV9 and TRBJ2-1, with a weak D call TRBD2 (7 bases). Trimming cost V 0 bases and J 8 bases, with 15 bases left between them. This CDR3 has 15 residues. The V gene's germline CDR1 is SGDLS and CDR2 YYNGEE. CDR3: CASSVEGGRWDEQFF. CDR3 coding DNA: TGTGCCAGCAGCGTAGAGGGGGGGCGCTGGGATGAGCAGTTCTTC.

The chain recombines TRBV5-1 with TRBJ1-3; weak D call: TRBD1 (5 bases). Germline CDR1 and CDR2: SGHRS and YFSETQ. CDR3 size: 16 residues. Trimming stripped 3 bases from V and 0 bases from J, with 13 bases between. The CDR3 is CASSWAGRSSGNTIYF. The CDR3 coding sequence is TGCGCCAGCAGCTGGGCGGGACGATCCTCTGGAAACACCATATATTTT.

The rearrangement links TRBV19 to TRBJ2-1, with D perhaps matching TRBD1 or TRBD2 (5 bases each). Trimming took 3 bases from V and 0 from J, leaving 12 bases between them. CDR1 and CDR2 from the germline V gene are LNHDA and SQIVND (reference sequence). The CDR3 spans 16 residues. Here the CDR3 DNA reads TGTGCCAGTAGTATGGGACCCAGGAGCTCCTACAATGAGCAGTTCTTC. Translated: CASSMGPRSSYNEQFF. Filled out from reference TRBV19 and TRBJ2-1, the complete variable domain reads DGGITQSPKYLFRKEGQNVTLSCEQNLNHDAMYWYRQDPGQGLRLIYYSQIVNDFQKGDIAEGYSVSREKKESFPLTVTSAQKNPTAFYLCASSMGPRSSYNEQFFGPGTRLTVL.

The genes are TRBV7-9 and TRBJ1-2; 8 bases fit TRBD1. The V gene's germline CDR1 is SEHNR and CDR2 FQNEAQ (reference sequence). This CDR3 region has 14 residues. The J segment lost 3 bases and the V segment lost 5 bases, leaving 5 bases of the junction unmatched. CDR3 residues: CASSPQGAYYGYTF. Here the CDR3 DNA reads TGTGCCAGCAGCCCGCAGGGGGCCTACTATGGCTACACCTTC.

This chain joins TRBV19 and TRBJ2-1; no clear D gene. This CDR3 is 14 amino acids long. Trimming took 5 bases from V and 4 from J, leaving 12 bases between them. The germline CDR1 and CDR2 sequences are LNHDA and SQIVND (reference sequence). The DNA of the CDR3 is TGTGCCAGTAGTGGGGTTACCATATACAATGAGCAGTTCTTC. This translates into CASSGVTIYNEQFF.

This chain uses TRBV7-3 with TRBJ2-7; 14 nucleotides line up with TRBD2. The CDR3 contains 14 residues. Germline CDR1 SGHTA, CDR2 FQGTGA. Losses at the gene ends were 5 bases for V and 9 bases for J; bases not matched to a gene: 6. In nucleotides, the CDR3 is TGTGCCAGCAGCCCCGGGACTAGCGGGAGTCGGCAGTACTTC. Its protein product is CASSPGTSGSRQYF.

The rearrangement links TRBV5-1 to TRBJ2-7, with D perhaps being TRBD1 or TRBD2 (5 bases each). This CDR3 contains 15 residues. The germline gives CDR1 SGHRS, CDR2 YFSETQ. Trimming shortened V by 3 bases and J by 3 bases, and 16 bases separated the two germline ends. This CDR3 is CASSSYAQGDYEQYF. For the CDR3, the DNA is TGCGCCAGCAGCTCTTACGCCCAGGGAGACTACGAGCAGTACTTC.

This clone has a handful of counts. The chain joins TRBV11-2 to TRBJ1-2; TRBD1 matches 7 bases. V shed 0 bases and J 8 bases; nucleotides not matched to a gene: 3. The CDR3 sequence is 13 residues long. The V gene's germline CDR1 is SGHAT and CDR2 FQNNGV. The CDR3 is CASSLDRGRGYTF. CDR3 DNA sequence: TGTGCCAGCAGCTTAGATAGGGGGCGAGGCTACACCTTC.

The chain carries TRBV5-4 and TRBJ2-1; perhaps TRBD2 as D (6 bases). Per the germline V gene, CDR1 is SGHNT and CDR2 is YYREEE (reference sequence). This CDR3 is 15 amino acids long. V was shortened by 1 base and J by 4 bases, with 12 bases between the two germline ends. The CDR3 here is CASSLTSHFYNEQFF. Written as DNA, the CDR3 is TGTGCCAGCAGCTTGACTAGCCACTTTTACAATGAGCAGTTCTTC.

The chain employs TRBV4-3 and TRBJ2-1; D is uncertain. The CDR3 loop spans 12 amino acids. The V gene's germline CDR1 is LGHNA and CDR2 YSLEER. Deletions cut 2 bases from V and 10 bases from J, with 9 bases between. The CDR3: CASSQSDSEQFF. CDR3 nucleotides: TGCGCCAGCAGCCAAAGTGATAGCGAGCAGTTCTTC.

This clone has a single count. The chain links TRBV28 to TRBJ1-2; TRBD1 matches at 7 bases. With 10 bases clipped from V and 8 bases from J, the junction kept 13 bases outside the gene matches. The CDR3 contains 13 residues. Germline-derived CDR1 and CDR2 are MDHEN and SYDVKM. The CDR3 DNA reads TGTGCCACCTTACCCCGGACAGGTTTCGGCTACACCTTC. It translates to CATLPRTGFGYTF.

This chain links TRBV7-8 with TRBJ2-2; the D gene is possibly TRBD2 (6 bases). CDR3 length: 17 amino acids. V lost 2 bases to trimming and J lost 6 bases, with 19 bases between them. Germline values: CDR1 SGHVS, CDR2 FQNEAQ. CDR3 DNA sequence: TGTGCCAGCAGCTTATCGGCGGGGACGGGAACCCCCGGGGAGCTGTTTTTT. Translated, it gives CASSLSAGTGTPGELFF.

This clone has a handful of counts. The V and J genes are TRBV4-2 and TRBJ2-1; 8 positions match TRBD1. V dropped 4 bases and J dropped 3; count of bases not matched to a gene: 20. The germline V gene encodes CDR1 LGHNA and CDR2 YNFKEQ. The CDR3 is made up of 20 amino acids. The CDR3 bases are TGTGCCAGCAGCCTCCGGACAGGGCTGGGAGCGATTGGGATCTACAATGAGCAGTTCTTC. Residues: CASSLRTGLGAIGIYNEQFF.

The gene calls are TRBV6-5 and TRBJ1-2; the D is unclear. CDR1 is MNHEY and CDR2 is SVGAGI in the germline V gene. The CDR3 totals 14 residues. Trimming shortened V by 6 bases and J by 0 bases, and 11 bases separated the two germline ends. For the CDR3, the DNA is TGTGCCAGCAGGCCGAGGTCAGCTAACTATGGCTACACCTTC. It is translated as CASRPRSANYGYTF.

The rearrangement joins TRBV4-1 to TRBJ1-2; TRBD1 aligns across 7 bases. V lost 1 base, J lost 10 bases, and 15 bases stayed unmatched. Per the germline V gene, CDR1 is MGHRA and CDR2 is YSYEKL. The CDR3 sequence is 16 residues long. CDR3 nucleotides: TGCGCCAGCAGCCAAGGGAGAGGCAGGGGGATTACTTCCTACACCTTC. This gives the protein CASSQGRGRGITSYTF.

The rearrangement links TRBV30 to TRBJ2-2, with unresolved D. V was clipped by 0 bases and J by 6 bases, with 8 bases between them. Germline loops: CDR1 GTSNPN, CDR2 SVGIG (reference sequence). This CDR3 is built from 13 residues. DNA for the CDR3: TGTGCCTGGAGTGTACTTAGTGCCGGGGAGCTGTTTTTT. It codes for CAWSVLSAGELFF.